This T cell receptor (beta chain) is from a study of blood T cell repertoires in COVID-19. Study background: The United States, Italy and Spain were the sources of the acute and convalescent COVID-19 samples. From T cells, B-cell-depleted T cells, or PBMCs came the material, which was cDNA or gDNA.

Germline V gene sequence: CDR1 LGHNA, CDR2 YSLEER. The length of the CDR3 is 17 residues. V lost 0 bases, J lost 0 bases, and 5 bases stayed unmatched. Patients of the Seattle cohort, enrolled during active infection, were followed longitudinally. Original processing methods: Amplified reference gene primers provided the basis for estimating nucleated cell counts. Some clones are missing from TCRdb's copy, which holds only in-frame ones; the method was immunoSEQ multiplex PCR. V, J and clone size are taken as reported in that table, and D and trimming were inferred from the DNA itself. The table records under 85,000 clones, 84% of them present only once.

Sequencing used peripheral blood. This chain joins TRBV4-3 and TRBJ2-3, with 8 bases matching TRBD1. This sequence was found in a man aged 45-65 years with COVID-19, enrolled during active disease. The CDR3 DNA is TGCGCCAGCAGCCAAGATGATAGGACAGGGAGCACAGATACGCAGTATTTT. Its protein is CASSQDDRTGSTDTQYF.